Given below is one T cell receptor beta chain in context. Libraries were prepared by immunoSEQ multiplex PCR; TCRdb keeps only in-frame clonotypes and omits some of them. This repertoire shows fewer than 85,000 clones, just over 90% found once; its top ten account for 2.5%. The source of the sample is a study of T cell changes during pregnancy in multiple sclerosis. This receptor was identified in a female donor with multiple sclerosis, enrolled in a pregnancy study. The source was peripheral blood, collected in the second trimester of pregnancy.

The CDR3 nucleotides read TGTGCCTGGGGCCCGGGGGAGCCCAAAAACATTCAGTACTTC. Translation gives CAWGPGEPKNIQYF. The chain links TRBV30 to TRBJ2-4, with D perhaps matching TRBD2 (6 bases). CDR3 length: 14 residues. Germline CDR1 GTSNPN, CDR2 SVGIG (reference sequence). V was pared by 5 bases and J by 2 bases, with 13 bases between.